These 8 T cell receptor beta chains came from one sample sequenced in a study of T cells after posttransplantation cyclophosphamide. Here immunoSEQ multiplex PCR was the method, and the copy in TCRdb shows in-frame clones only, minus some. Observed in the sample are 30,000 to 50,000 clones, none of them singletons. The source material was PBMCs. The origin of the receptors is a woman in her forties or fifties in good health and a related stem cell transplant donor.

This clone was counted ten times or more. The V call is TRBV30, the J call TRBJ1-2; no firm D call. This CDR3 region has 12 residues. The germline V gene has CDR1 GTSNPN and CDR2 SVGIG (reference sequence). The V and J ends lost 2 bases and 1 base respectively, with 5 bases between them. The CDR3 DNA reads TGTGCCTGGAGTCTTAATAACTATGGCTACACCTTC. Translated, it gives CAWSLNNYGYTF. Complete variable domain (other parts from reference TRBV30 and TRBJ1-2): SQTIHQWPATLVQPVGSPLSLECTVEGTSNPNLYWYRQAAGRGLQLLFYSVGIGQISSEVPQNLSASRPQDRQFILSSKKLLLSDSGFYLCAWSLNNYGYTFGSGTRLTVV.

This clone was found many times. The chain has TRBV7-9 and TRBJ1-2, with unresolved D. V lost 2 bases and J 4 bases, leaving 8 bases between the germline ends. Germline values: CDR1 SEHNR, CDR2 FQNEAQ (reference sequence). The CDR3 contains 13 residues. CDR3: CASSLQALYGYTF. In DNA, the CDR3 is TGTGCCAGCAGCTTACAGGCCCTCTATGGCTACACCTTC. Together with reference TRBV7-9 and TRBJ1-2, the CDR3 gives the full variable domain: DTGVSQNPRHKITKRGQNVTFRCDPISEHNRLYWYRQTLGQGPEFLTYFQNEAQLEKSRLLSDRFSAERPKGSFSTLEIQRTEQGDSAMYLCASSLQALYGYTFGSGTRLTVV.

This clone showed up many times. The chain couples TRBV5-6 to TRBJ1-2; the D is unclear. Germline V gives CDR1 SGHDT, CDR2 YYEEEE. CDR3 length: 15 amino acids. V gave up 4 bases and J gave up 8 bases, with 21 bases separating them. The CDR3 here is CASSDQTNAVRGYTF. The CDR3 bases are TGTGCCAGCAGCGACCAAACCAATGCGGTACGGGGCTACACCTTC.

This clone has ten or more counts. Other nucleotide sequences from this sample produce the same CDR3. The genes are TRBV28 and TRBJ2-7; 9 nucleotides match TRBD2. J lost 1 base, V lost 4 bases, and 5 bases had no gene match. There are 15 residues in the CDR3. Germline V gene sequence: CDR1 MDHEN, CDR2 SYDVKM. The chain's CDR3 is CASSSGGGGSYEQYF. Written as DNA, the CDR3 is TGTGCCAGCAGTTCGGGCGGGGGGGGTTCCTACGAGCAGTACTTC.

In its sample, this clone was seen many times. J is TRBJ1-3 and V is TRBV29-1; D gene unclear. The CDR3 extends over 11 amino acids. V lost 7 bases and J lost 8, with 12 bases in between. CDR1 and CDR2 from the germline V gene are SQVTM and ANQGSEA. CDR3 loop: CSAGNGDTIYF. CDR3 DNA sequence: TGCAGCGCCGGGAATGGGGACACCATATATTTT.

In its sample, this clone was seen many times. The J gene is TRBJ1-5, the V gene TRBV6-6, with D possibly matching TRBD1 (6 bases). CDR1 is MNHNY, CDR2 SVGAGI, per germline (reference sequence). This CDR3 contains 16 residues. V lost 2 bases, J lost 3 bases, and 14 bases lay in between. CDR3 region: CASSYDLDSLNQPQHF. CDR3 nucleotide sequence: TGTGCCAGCAGTTACGATTTGGACAGCCTCAATCAGCCCCAGCATTTT.

This clone was recorded many times. The chain links TRBV5-6 to TRBJ2-1, with a weak D call TRBD2 (5 bases). V was clipped by 2 bases and J by 4 bases, with 7 bases between them. The V gene's germline CDR1 is SGHDT and CDR2 YYEEEE. This CDR3 comprises 13 residues. CDR3 region: CASSLRGYNEQFF. The CDR3 DNA reads TGTGCCAGCAGCTTACGGGGATACAATGAGCAGTTCTTC.

This clone showed up many times. The rearrangement links TRBV18 to TRBJ2-7; TRBD1 might be the D (6 bases). The germline CDR1 and CDR2 sequences are KGHSH and LQKENI. Between the trimmed V and J ends, which lost 3 bases and 2 bases, there was a span of 11 bases. The CDR3 extends over 14 amino acids. CDR3 DNA: TGTGCCAGCTCACCGGGACACAGAACCTACGAGCAGTACTTC. Encoded protein: CASSPGHRTYEQYF.